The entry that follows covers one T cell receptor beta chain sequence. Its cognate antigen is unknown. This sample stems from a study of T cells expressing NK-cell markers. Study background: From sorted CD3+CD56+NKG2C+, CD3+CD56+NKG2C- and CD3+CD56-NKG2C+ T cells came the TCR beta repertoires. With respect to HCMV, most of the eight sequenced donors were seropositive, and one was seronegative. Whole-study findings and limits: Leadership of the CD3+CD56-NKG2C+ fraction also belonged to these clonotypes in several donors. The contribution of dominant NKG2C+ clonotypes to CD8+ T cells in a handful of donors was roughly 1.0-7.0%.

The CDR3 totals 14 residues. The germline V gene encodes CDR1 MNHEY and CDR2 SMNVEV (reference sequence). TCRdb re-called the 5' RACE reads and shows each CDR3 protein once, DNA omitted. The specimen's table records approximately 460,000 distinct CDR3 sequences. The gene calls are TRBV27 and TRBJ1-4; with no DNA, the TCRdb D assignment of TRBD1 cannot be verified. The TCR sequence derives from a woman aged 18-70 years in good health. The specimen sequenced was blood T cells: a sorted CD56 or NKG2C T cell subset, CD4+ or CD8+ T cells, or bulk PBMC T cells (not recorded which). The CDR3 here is CASSAEGGSEKLFF. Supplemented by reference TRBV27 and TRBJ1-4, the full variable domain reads EAQVTQNPRYLITVTGKKLTVTCSQNMNHEYMSWYRQDPGLGLRQIYYSMNVEVTDKGDVPEGYKVSRKEKRNFPLILESPSPNQTSLYFCASSAEGGSEKLFFGSGTQLSVL.